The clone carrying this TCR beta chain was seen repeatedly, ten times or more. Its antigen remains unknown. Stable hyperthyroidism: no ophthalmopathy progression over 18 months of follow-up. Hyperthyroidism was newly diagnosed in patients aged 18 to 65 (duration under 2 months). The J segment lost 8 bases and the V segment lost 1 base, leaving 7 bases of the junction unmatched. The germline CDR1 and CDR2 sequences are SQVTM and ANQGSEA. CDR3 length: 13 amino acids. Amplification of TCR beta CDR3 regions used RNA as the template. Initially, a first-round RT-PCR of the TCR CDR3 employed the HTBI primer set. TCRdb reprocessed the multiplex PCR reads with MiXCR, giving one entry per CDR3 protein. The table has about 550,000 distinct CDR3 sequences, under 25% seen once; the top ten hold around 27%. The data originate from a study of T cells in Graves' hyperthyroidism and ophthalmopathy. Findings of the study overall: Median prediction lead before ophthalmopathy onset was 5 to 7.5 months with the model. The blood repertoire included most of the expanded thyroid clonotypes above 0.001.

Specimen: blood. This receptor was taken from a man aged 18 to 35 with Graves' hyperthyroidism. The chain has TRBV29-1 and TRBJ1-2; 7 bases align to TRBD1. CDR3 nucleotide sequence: TGCAGCGTTGAAGGAGAGGGGGCGTTCGGCTACACCTTC. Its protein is CSVEGEGAFGYTF.